Following are 8 T cell receptor beta chains from one sample sequenced in a study of beta chain features in type 1 diabetes. Expressed TCRB transcripts were sequenced because the entire RNA isolate underwent reverse transcription. The repertoire was sequenced with immunoSEQ multiplex PCR; TCRdb's copy has only in-frame clones and lacks some. The table shows just over 600,000 clones, with about 14% occurring only once. The sample was naive CD4+ T cells from blood. The receptors shown here come from a young man in good health.

This clone was seen only a few times. CDR3 in amino acids: CASRAPGNTIYF. The CDR3 DNA is TGTGCCAGTAGAGCCCCTGGAAACACCATATATTTT. J is TRBJ1-3 and V is TRBV19; D is unclear. The CDR3 covers 12 residues. V was cut by 6 bases and J by 2 bases, with 5 bases left in between. Germline CDR1 reads LNHDA; CDR2 reads SQIVND (reference sequence).

The V call is TRBV6-1, the J call TRBJ1-1; tentatively, D is TRBD1 (5 bases). V lost 4 bases and J lost 0, with 18 bases in between. The germline V gene has CDR1 MNHNS and CDR2 SASEGT. This CDR3 spans 17 amino acids. CDR3 sequence: CASSGRSGGTVNTEAFF. The DNA of the CDR3 is TGTGCCAGCAGTGGACGCAGCGGTGGGACGGTGAACACTGAAGCTTTCTTT.

The J gene is TRBJ1-1, the V gene TRBV11-2, with no clear D. CDR1 is SGHAT and CDR2 is FQNNGV in the germline V gene. Trimming shortened V by 5 bases and J by 3 bases, and 13 bases separated the two germline ends. The CDR3 is 14 residues long. CDR3 protein: CASSENRDYTEAFF. In DNA form, the CDR3 reads TGTGCCAGCAGCGAAAACCGGGATTACACTGAAGCTTTCTTT.

This rearrangement joins TRBV28 to TRBJ2-6; 8 bases fit TRBD1. In germline, CDR1 is MDHEN, CDR2 SYDVKM. The V and J ends lost 11 bases and 4 bases, in that order; junction bases with no gene match: 10. The CDR3 runs 15 residues. CDR3 region: CASGTGGSGANVLTF. DNA of the CDR3: TGTGCCTCCGGCACAGGGGGTTCCGGGGCCAACGTCCTGACTTTC. Full variable domain (rest looked up from reference TRBV28 and TRBJ2-6): DVKVTQSSRYLVKRTGEKVFLECVQDMDHENMFWYRQDPGLGLRLIYFSYDVKMKEKGDIPEGYSVSREKKERFSLILESASTNQTSMYLCASGTGGSGANVLTFGAGSRLTVL.

About this clone itself: A junction boundary mismatches the germline segment, possibly from a read error. This chain joins TRBV10-3 and TRBJ2-7, with D possibly being TRBD2 (5 bases). Looked up from germline, CDR1 is ENHRY and CDR2 is SYGVKD. The CDR3 runs 16 residues. CDR3 sequence: CAMSEGPPGTAYEQYF. In nucleotides, the CDR3 is TGTGCCATGAGTGAGGGTCCGCCAGGAACAGCCTACGAGCAGTACTTC.

The V gene is TRBV19, the J gene TRBJ1-2, with D unclear. V lost 3 bases and J lost 7, with 12 bases in between. The CDR3 runs to 13 residues. Looked up from germline, CDR1 is LNHDA and CDR2 is SQIVND (reference sequence). The CDR3 sequence is CASSIRLKPGYTF. Written as DNA, the CDR3 is TGTGCCAGTAGTATCCGTCTCAAGCCTGGCTACACCTTC.

CDR3 in DNA: TGTGCCAGCAGGGGTCGAGACAGAGCCTACGAGCAGTACTTC. It specifies CASRGRDRAYEQYF. The chain employs TRBV6-5 and TRBJ2-7; weak D call: TRBD1 (5 bases). The germline V gene has CDR1 MNHEY and CDR2 SVGAGI. This CDR3 is built from 14 residues. Between the trimmed V and J ends, which lost 6 bases and 2 bases, there was a span of 14 bases.

The rearrangement uses TRBV28 and TRBJ2-7; D is unresolved. This CDR3 is 11 amino acids long. Germline V gene data show CDR1 as MDHEN and CDR2 as SYDVKM. Deletions cut 5 bases from V and 4 bases from J, with 6 bases between. CDR3: CASSIKYEQYF. CDR3 sequence (DNA): TGTGCCAGCAGTATAAAATACGAGCAGTACTTC.